These 5 T cell receptor beta chains were sequenced from one sample in a study of response to subunit inactivated influenza vaccine. TCRdb reanalysed the RT-PCR reads using MiXCR and keeps one entry per CDR3 protein. The sample holds approximately 700,000 distinct CDR3 sequences, approximately 15% seen once. The sample in question was PBMCs from blood, obtained 14 days before vaccination. The receptors stem from a man aged 45-65 years who received an inactivated influenza vaccine.

This clonotype is a singleton in its sample. The genes are TRBV7-7 and TRBJ2-2, with TRBD1 matching over 7 bases. This CDR3 contains 15 residues. V lost 6 bases to trimming and J lost 4 bases; unmatched junction nucleotides: 8. CDR1 is SSHAT and CDR2 is FNYEAQ in the germline V gene (reference sequence). The CDR3 spells CASSYGTDSTGELFF. CDR3 bases: TGTGCCAGCAGTTACGGGACAGACTCCACCGGGGAGCTGTTTTTT. Variable domain in full (rest from reference TRBV7-7 and TRBJ2-2): GAGVSQSPRYKVTKRGQDVTLRCDPISSHATLYWYQQALGQGPEFLTYFNYEAQPDKSGLPSDRFSAERPEGSISTLTIQRTEQRDSAMYRCASSYGTDSTGELFFGEGSRLTVL.

This clonotype came up a few times. The chain is built from TRBV4-1 and TRBJ1-3; D ambiguous. The CDR3 has 16 residues. Germline CDR1 is MGHRA and CDR2 is YSYEKL. Trimming left V 0 bases short and J 0 bases short, with 9 bases between. The CDR3: CASSQDLAFSGNTIYF. Written as DNA, the CDR3 is TGCGCCAGCAGCCAAGATTTAGCTTTCTCTGGAAACACCATATATTTT.

The chain employs TRBV12-3 or TRBV12-4 and TRBJ2-7; TRBD1 matches 8 bases. The CDR3 spans 18 residues. The V and J ends lost 0 bases and 2 bases, in that order; junction bases with no gene match: 12. The CDR3 is CASSLAWTGRTHTYEQYF. The DNA of the CDR3 is TGTGCCAGCAGTTTAGCGTGGACAGGGAGGACTCACACCTACGAGCAGTACTTC.

This clonotype was observed at least ten times. CDR3 residues: CSVEDPARVTDTQYF. In DNA form, the CDR3 reads TGCAGCGTTGAAGATCCCGCCCGCGTTACAGATACGCAGTATTTT. The chain uses TRBV29-1 and TRBJ2-3; D unclear. The CDR3 sequence is 15 residues long. From germline, CDR1 is SQVTM and CDR2 ANQGSEA. Trimming took 0 bases from V and 3 from J, leaving 13 bases between them.

The chain uses TRBV3-1 and TRBJ2-1, with 10 bases aligning to TRBD1. V lost 0 bases and J lost 1; bases outside the gene matches: 6. The CDR3 contains 18 residues. Germline assignment: CDR1 LGHDT and CDR2 YNNKEL (reference sequence). The CDR3 here is CASSQDKTGGLSYNEQFF. The CDR3 coding sequence is TGTGCCAGCAGCCAAGATAAGACAGGGGGCCTTTCCTACAATGAGCAGTTCTTC.